The rows below give T cell receptor beta chains drawn from one sample of a study of immune heterogeneity within non-small cell lung tumors. TCRdb processed the multiplex PCR reads anew with MiXCR; each CDR3 protein has one entry. The table includes 2,000 to 3,000 distinct CDR3 sequences, under 20% detected once. The sequenced sample consisted of lung tumor tissue. The receptors here all came from a woman aged 45-65 years with non-small cell lung cancer. The CDR3 runs from the conserved cysteine through the conserved F or W. The D gene is left open where the match is weak. Size values are once, few and many counts, or a class for expanded clones, and some rows have none.

>TRBV28|TRBJ1-5|medium-sized|TRBD1
TGTGCCAGCAGTTTGGACAGGGGCAGTCAGCCCCAGCATTTT
CASSLDRGSQPQHF
>TRBV6-1|TRBJ2-7|medium-sized|NA
TGTGCCAGCATCGGTACCGGGGCTAGCTCCTACGAGCAGTACTTC
CASIGTGASSYEQYF
>TRBV10-3|TRBJ2-3|NA|TRBD1
TGTGCCATCAGTATTGGGGACAGGGGGCTTACCGATACGCAGTATTTT
CAISIGDRGLTDTQYF
>TRBV20-1|TRBJ1-1|medium-sized|NA
TGCAGTGCTAGACGGGGGAGGATCACTGAAGCTTTCTTT
CSARRGRITEAFF
>TRBV7-3|TRBJ2-3|NA|NA
TGTGCCAGCAGCTTAAACCCCCCAGGGGGCACAGATACGCAGTATTTT
CASSLNPPGGTDTQYF
>TRBV20-1|TRBJ2-3|few|TRBD2
TGCAGTGCTGGGGGACTAGCGGGAGGCACTAGCACAGATACGCAGTATTTT
CSAGGLAGGTSTDTQYF
>TRBV19|TRBJ2-3|medium-sized|TRBD2
TGTGCCAGTAGTCCAAGACTAGCGGGAGGCACAGATACGCAGTATTTT
CASSPRLAGGTDTQYF
>TRBV28|TRBJ2-5|medium-sized|NA
TGTGCCAGCAGCCGCCCCCAGGGCGGGGAGACCCAGTACTTC
CASSRPQGGETQYF
>TRBV6-2/TRBV6-3|TRBJ2-7|few|NA
TGTGCCAGCACTGACTGTTACGAGCAGTACTTC
CASTDCYEQYF
>TRBV27|TRBJ2-3|medium-sized|TRBD1
TGTGCCAGCAGTTCGCGACAGGGGTCAGATACGCAGTATTTT
CASSSRQGSDTQYF
>TRBV10-2|TRBJ1-5|medium-sized|NA
TGCGCCAGCATGGCTAGGGAGACGGGACAGCCCCAGCATTTT
CASMARETGQPQHF
>TRBV4-1|TRBJ1-1|NA|NA
TGCGCCAGCAGCCAAGGTGTAGGCGGGGCGACGAACACTGAAGCTTTCTTT
CASSQGVGGATNTEAFF
>TRBV2|TRBJ1-5|medium-sized|NA
TGTGCCAGCAGTGATTCAGGGCCTACGACCCAGCATTTT
CASSDSGPTTQHF
>TRBV7-2|TRBJ2-1|medium-sized|TRBD1
TGTGCCAGCAGCTGGGGACAGGGGGCGTACAATGAGCAGTTCTTC
CASSWGQGAYNEQFF
>TRBV7-6|TRBJ2-2|NA|NA
TGTGCCAGCAGCTTAGAAGGAATAACCGGGGAGCTGTTTTTT
CASSLEGITGELFF
>TRBV27|TRBJ2-5|medium-sized|TRBD2
TGTGCCAGCAGGTCTAGCGGGAGTCGGGGAGAGACCCAGTACTTC
CASRSSGSRGETQYF
>TRBV30|TRBJ1-6|medium-sized|NA
TGTGCCTGGAGTAGAAGTCCGAATTCACCCCTCCACTTT
CAWSRSPNSPLHF
>TRBV19|TRBJ2-3|medium-sized|NA
TGTGCCAGTAGTGATAGTAGAGATACGCAGTATTTT
CASSDSRDTQYF
>TRBV12-5|TRBJ2-3|medium-sized|TRBD2
TGTGCTAGTGGTGACTTCATCGGGACTAGCGGCACAGATACGCAGTATTTT
CASGDFIGTSGTDTQYF
>TRBV3-1|TRBJ1-3|NA|NA
TGTGCCAGCAGCCAAGATCGGGGGACTGAAAACACCATATATTTT
CASSQDRGTENTIYF
>TRBV9|TRBJ1-3|few|NA
TGTGCCAGCAGCGTAGAGGGCTCTGGAAACACCATATATTTT
CASSVEGSGNTIYF
>TRBV20-1|TRBJ2-7|medium-sized|NA
TGCAGTGCTAGATCGGACCAATCCTACGAGCAGTACTTC
CSARSDQSYEQYF
>TRBV20-1|TRBJ2-1|medium-sized|NA
TGCAGTGCTAGGCCCCAGCAGATTTTTGGCAATGAGCAGTTCTTC
CSARPQQIFGNEQFF
>TRBV7-2|TRBJ1-2|medium-sized|NA
TGTGCCAGCAGCTTAGCGAGGCTAGGGGCGGGTGGCTACACCTTC
CASSLARLGAGGYTF
>TRBV7-9|TRBJ2-5|medium-sized|TRBD1
TGTGCCAGCAGCAGAGGACAGGGAGTGGAGACCCAGTACTTC
CASSRGQGVETQYF
>TRBV6-2/TRBV6-3|TRBJ1-5|NA|NA
TGTTCCAGCAGTTACCCTACGGGGGGCGCGATTCAGCCCCATCATTTT
CSSSYPTGGAIQPHHF
>TRBV20-1|TRBJ2-5|few|TRBD2
TGCAGTGCTTTCAAAATGGGACTAGCGGAAGAGACCCAGTACTTC
CSAFKMGLAEETQYF
>TRBV7-8|TRBJ1-1|medium-sized|NA
TGTGCCAGCAGCACACAAAGGAACACTGAAGCTTTCTTT
CASSTQRNTEAFF
>TRBV27|TRBJ1-6|medium-sized|NA
TGTGCCAGCAGGGGGGGGGACACCTCCTATAATTCACCCCTCCACTTT
CASRGGDTSYNSPLHF
>TRBV19|TRBJ2-5|few|TRBD1
TGTGCCAGTGGGGGTAAAACAGGGGCGGAGACCCAGTACTTC
CASGGKTGAETQYF
>TRBV7-3|TRBJ2-3|medium-sized|NA
TGTGCCAGCAGCCAACATCAGCGAGGCACAGATACGCAGTATTTT
CASSQHQRGTDTQYF
>TRBV12-3/TRBV12-4|TRBJ2-1|medium-sized|NA
TGTGCCAGCAGTTTGGGCGGGGCGAGGAATGAGCAGTTCTTC
CASSLGGARNEQFF
>TRBV7-9|TRBJ2-3|medium-sized|TRBD2
TGTGCCAGCCAGGCTAGCGGGAGCTATACGCAGTATTTT
CASQASGSYTQYF
>TRBV13|TRBJ2-5|NA|NA
TGTGCCAGCAGCTTAAGCGTCGGGGCAGAGACCCAGTACTTC
CASSLSVGAETQYF
>TRBV27|TRBJ2-1|medium-sized|TRBD2
TGTGCCAGCAGCCTACTAGCGGGAGTGGAGCAGTTCTTC
CASSLLAGVEQFF
>TRBV2|TRBJ2-3|large|NA
TGTGCCAGCAGTGAAACAGGGTCGTCCACAGATACGCAGTATTTT
CASSETGSSTDTQYF
>TRBV12-3/TRBV12-4|TRBJ1-1|large|NA
TGTGCCAGCAGTTTAATGGGGGATATCACTGAAGCTTTCTTT
CASSLMGDITEAFF
>TRBV6-1|TRBJ2-3|medium-sized|TRBD1
TGTGCCAGCAGTGAGGGGACAGGACTTTCCACAGATACGCAGTATTTT
CASSEGTGLSTDTQYF
>TRBV5-5|TRBJ1-6|medium-sized|TRBD1
TGTGCCAGCAGCTGGGAGGGACAGCTCGTAAATTCACCCCTCCACTTT
CASSWEGQLVNSPLHF
>TRBV11-2|TRBJ2-1|few|TRBD2
TGTGCCAGCAGCTTGGTTTTCGCGGGAGCTGTTAATGAGCAGTTCTTC
CASSLVFAGAVNEQFF
>TRBV13|TRBJ2-2|large|NA
TGTGCCAGCAGCCCTCCCGGCAGCCAGAACACCGGGGAGCTGTTTTTT
CASSPPGSQNTGELFF
>TRBV5-1|TRBJ2-5|NA|NA
TGCGCCAGCATCTGGGGTCGTACTTTTCAAGAGACCCAGTACTTC
CASIWGRTFQETQYF
>TRBV5-5|TRBJ2-5|NA|NA
TGTGCCAGCAGCGCCCAGGGGGAGACCCAGTACTTC
CASSAQGETQYF
>TRBV7-2|TRBJ1-5|NA|NA
TGTGCCAGCAGCTCACATGGGTTACCGGATCAGCCCCAGCATTTT
CASSSHGLPDQPQHF
>TRBV28|TRBJ1-2|medium-sized|NA
TGTGCCAGCAGTGCCCAATCAAGGGTATATGGCTACACCTTC
CASSAQSRVYGYTF
>TRBV5-6|TRBJ2-2|NA|TRBD2
TGTGCCAGCAGGCGGCTATTGGCGGGGGGGCGAACCGGGGAGCTGTTTTTT
CASRRLLAGGRTGELFF
>TRBV28|TRBJ1-2|medium-sized|NA
TGTGCCAGCAGCTCACCGCAGGGCGGTGGCTACACCTTC
CASSSPQGGGYTF
>TRBV12-3/TRBV12-4|TRBJ2-2|medium-sized|NA
TGTGCCAGCAGTAGGGGACTGAACACCGGGGAGCTGTTTTTT
CASSRGLNTGELFF
>TRBV3-1|TRBJ1-2|medium-sized|NA
TGTGCCAGCAGCCAAGGAGAAATACGCCAGTACTATGGCTACACCTTC
CASSQGEIRQYYGYTF
>TRBV5-1|TRBJ2-3|medium-sized|NA
TGCGCCAGCAGCTTTAACACAGATACGCAGTATTTT
CASSFNTDTQYF
>TRBV15|TRBJ2-7|medium-sized|NA
TGTGCCACCAGCAGAGAAATGGAGGGCGAGCAGTACTTC
CATSREMEGEQYF
>TRBV27|TRBJ1-2|NA|NA
TGTGCCAGCAGTTTTTCGGCAGTAGCTAACTATGGCTACACCTTC
CASSFSAVANYGYTF
>TRBV5-1|TRBJ1-3|medium-sized|NA
TGCGCCAGCAGCCGTACGGGAGGGGAGGGCTCTGGAAACACCATATATTTT
CASSRTGGEGSGNTIYF
>TRBV12-3/TRBV12-4|TRBJ1-1|medium-sized|TRBD1
TGTGCCAGCAGTTTATTTCGCACAGGGGAGACTGAAGCTTTCTTT
CASSLFRTGETEAFF
>TRBV11-2|TRBJ2-3|medium-sized|TRBD2
TGTGCCAGCAGCCGCTTAGCTAGCGGGGCCTCGGATACGCAGTATTTT
CASSRLASGASDTQYF
>TRBV5-1|TRBJ2-1|medium-sized|NA
TGCGCCAGCAGCTTGATCGGGAGTCCCCACAATGAGCAGTTCTTC
CASSLIGSPHNEQFF
>TRBV5-8|TRBJ2-5|few|TRBD2
TGTGCCAGCGGGTCTAGCGGGGGCCTGGATGAGACCCAGTACTTC
CASGSSGGLDETQYF